The 10 T cell receptor beta chains reported below all come from one sample, sequenced in a study of blood T cell repertoires in COVID-19. Libraries were prepared by immunoSEQ multiplex PCR; TCRdb keeps only in-frame clonotypes and omits some of them. The sample contains hundreds of thousands of clones, over 75% of which appear only once. What was sequenced was PBMCs or T cells enriched from blood (not recorded which). The receptors stem from a young man who had recovered from COVID-19.

The genes are TRBV7-3 and TRBJ1-2, with a weak D call TRBD1 (5 bases). Trimming left V 2 bases short and J 3 bases short, with 7 bases between. Germline-derived CDR1 and CDR2 are SGHTA and FQGTGA. This CDR3 comprises 13 residues. The CDR3 bases are TGTGCCAGCAGCTTACAGGGCGACTATGGCTACACCTTC. This encodes CASSLQGDYGYTF.

The chain couples TRBV28 to TRBJ2-6, with no clear D. V gave up 6 bases and J gave up 5 bases, with 8 bases separating them. The germline V gene encodes CDR1 MDHEN and CDR2 SYDVKM. The CDR3 runs to 13 residues. The CDR3 here is CASSLSRANVLTF. For the CDR3, the DNA is TGTGCCAGCAGCCTGTCTAGGGCCAACGTCCTGACTTTC.

The genes are TRBV3-1 (or the pseudogene TRBV3-2) and TRBJ1-1; the match to TRBD1 covers 11 bases. CDR3 length equals 16 residues. V lost 4 bases to trimming and J lost 2 bases; unmatched junction nucleotides: 6. CDR1 LGHDT and CDR2 YNNKEL come from the germline V gene (reference sequence). The CDR3 loop reads CASSRRTGGDNTEAFF. As DNA, the CDR3 is TGTGCCAGCAGCCGGAGGACAGGGGGCGATAACACTGAAGCTTTCTTT.

As DNA, the CDR3 is TGTGCCAGCATAGGGGGTATGGGGAATAGTCAGCCCCAGCATTTT. Translating gives CASIGGMGNSQPQHF. The V call is TRBV6-5, the J call TRBJ1-5, with a tentative D call TRBD1 (6 bases). Germline CDR1 MNHEY, CDR2 SVGAGI. With 7 bases removed from V and 6 bases from J, the gap between germline ends came to 19 bases. The CDR3 length is 15 residues.

V is TRBV7-9 and J is TRBJ1-1, with 8 bases fitting TRBD1. Germline V gives CDR1 SEHNR, CDR2 FQNEAQ (reference sequence). This CDR3 spans 12 amino acids. With 6 bases clipped from V and 5 bases from J, the junction kept 2 bases outside the gene matches. CDR3 in amino acids: CASRWTGTEAFF. DNA for the CDR3: TGTGCCAGCAGGTGGACAGGGACTGAAGCTTTCTTT.

This chain connects TRBV5-8 to TRBJ2-5, with no clear D. The V end lost 1 base, the J end lost 4 bases, and 11 bases lay between the germline ends. CDR3 length: 14 amino acids. The germline CDR1 and CDR2 sequences are SGHTS and YDEGEE. The CDR3 DNA reads TGTGCCAGCAGCTTGTGGCTGCGCGGAGAGACCCAGTACTTC. It yields the protein CASSLWLRGETQYF.

In its sample, this clone was seen once. The chain has TRBV6-5 and TRBJ2-3; TRBD1 matches at 8 bases. CDR1 and CDR2 from the germline V gene are MNHEY and SVGAGI. The CDR3 has 15 amino acids. V dropped 8 bases and J dropped 3; count of bases not matched to a gene: 10. For the CDR3, the DNA is TGTGCCAGCCCCGCAGGGGGCTTCCCAACAGATACGCAGTATTTT. This codes for CASPAGGFPTDTQYF.

The chain couples TRBV15 to TRBJ2-1, with 11 bases lining up with TRBD2. V shed 5 bases and J 12 bases; nucleotides not matched to a gene: 15. CDR3 size: 16 residues. Germline-derived CDR1 and CDR2 are LNHNV and YYDKDF (reference sequence). The CDR3 loop is CATSPNLPSGRSVQFF. The CDR3, as DNA: TGTGCCACCAGCCCTAATCTCCCTAGCGGGAGGAGTGTGCAGTTCTTC.

The chain recombines TRBV2 with TRBJ1-1; 7 bases agree with TRBD1. Trimming took 10 bases from V and 1 from J; bases not matched to a gene: 18. The germline V gene has CDR1 SNHLY and CDR2 FYNNEI. The CDR3 has 17 residues. The CDR3 DNA is TGTGCCACCTCTCTTGAACAGGGGAGTCTTGGGAACACTGAAGCTTTCTTT. Its translation: CATSLEQGSLGNTEAFF. Variable domain in full (rest from reference TRBV2 and TRBJ1-1): EPEVTQTPSHQVTQMGQEVILRCVPISNHLYFYWYRQILGQKVEFLVSFYNNEISEKSEIFDDQFSVERPDGSNFTLKIRSTKLEDSAMYFCATSLEQGSLGNTEAFFGQGTRLTVV.

V usage is TRBV7-9 and J usage is TRBJ2-7; TRBD1 might be the D (5 bases). Germline values: CDR1 SEHNR, CDR2 FQNEAQ (reference sequence). The CDR3 has 12 residues. The V end was cut by 5 bases, the J end by 4 bases, with 9 bases between. The CDR3 spells CASSITGYEQYF. Here the CDR3 DNA reads TGTGCCAGCAGCATAACAGGTTACGAGCAGTACTTC.